This T cell receptor (beta chain) was obtained from a study of CD8+CD57+ T cells in acquired aplastic anemia. Findings of the study overall: About 30 CD8+ CDR3 sequences occurred in both the patients and the controls. Researchers reported that CD8+ Simpson's diversity was not significantly different in patients versus controls.

This clonotype was seen ten or more times. The antigen remains undetermined. CDR3 and TCR beta VDJ profiling relied on a genomic DNA template. One entry per CDR3 protein, called by TCRdb with MiXCR from the reads. The sample contains roughly 300,000 distinct CDR3 sequences, roughly three fifths of which appear only once. Trimming took 5 bases from V and 2 from J, leaving 9 bases between them. The CDR3 has 13 amino acids. Germline-derived CDR1 and CDR2 are MNHEY and SVGAGI. V and J are TRBV6-5 and TRBJ1-2; perhaps TRBD1 as D (6 bases). The TCR sequence derives from a human donor with severe aplastic anemia or a healthy control (not recorded which). The sequenced sample consisted of sorted CD4+, CD8+, or CD8+CD57+ T cells (not recorded which) from PBMCs. CDR3 residues: CASSPTGNYGYTF. Here the CDR3 DNA reads TGTGCCAGCAGTCCCACAGGGAACTATGGCTACACCTTC.